This TCR beta chain was recovered during a study of T cells after yellow fever vaccination. A process of 5'RACE template switching, which added a universal primer site and UMIs, was used to make TCR cDNA. One entry per CDR3 protein, called by TCRdb with MiXCR from the 5' RACE reads. The sample records about 550,000 distinct CDR3 sequences, over 15% being singletons. This CDR3 has 15 residues. Germline assignment: CDR1 MNHEY and CDR2 SVGAGI. The trim removed 4 bases at V and 0 bases at J, leaving 6 bases unmatched. This clonotype was detected only a few times. The V gene is TRBV6-5, the J gene TRBJ2-7, with 7 bases identical to TRBD2. The TCR was taken from a man aged 30 to 45 who received the YFV17D yellow fever vaccine. Sequenced here: PBMCs, sampled 15 days after the yellow fever booster vaccination. CDR3 sequence (DNA): TGTGCCAGCAGTTCAAGACTAGCTCGCTCCTACGAGCAGTACTTC. Translation: CASSSRLARSYEQYF.